What follows describes a single T cell receptor beta chain. The sample comes from a study of blood T cell repertoires in COVID-19. Background on the study: Samples representing acute and convalescent COVID-19 were sourced from the United States, Italy and Spain. Nucleic acid was either cDNA or gDNA, and it came from T cells, B-cell-depleted T cells, or PBMCs.

The CDR3 is 17 amino acids. The V end lost 6 bases, the J end lost 0 bases, and 18 bases lay between the germline ends. Germline-derived CDR1 and CDR2 are MNHEY and SMNVEV (reference sequence). The data were produced by immunoSEQ multiplex PCR, yet TCRdb's version contains in-frame clones alone and is incomplete. Of over 300,000 clones listed, almost 85% are singletons. This receptor was taken from a human donor in a cohort sampled during active COVID-19. The chain combines TRBV27 with TRBJ1-5; TRBD1 is a possible D gene (6 bases). The sequencing input was peripheral blood. The chain's CDR3 is CASRPDRYLISNQPQHF. CDR3 bases: TGTGCCAGCAGGCCGGACAGATACCTTATTAGCAATCAGCCCCAGCATTTT.